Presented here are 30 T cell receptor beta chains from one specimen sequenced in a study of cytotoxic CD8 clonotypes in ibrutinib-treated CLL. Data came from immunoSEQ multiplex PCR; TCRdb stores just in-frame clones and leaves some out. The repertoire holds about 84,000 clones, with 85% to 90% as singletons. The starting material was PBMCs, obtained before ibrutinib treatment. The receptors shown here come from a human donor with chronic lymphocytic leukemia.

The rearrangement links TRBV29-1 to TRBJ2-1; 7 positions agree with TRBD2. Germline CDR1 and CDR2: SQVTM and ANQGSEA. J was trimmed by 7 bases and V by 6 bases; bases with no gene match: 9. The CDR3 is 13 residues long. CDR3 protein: CSVGAGPENEQFF. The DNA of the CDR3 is TGCAGCGTCGGAGCGGGACCGGAGAATGAGCAGTTCTTC.

CDR3: CASSLQENTEAFF. The DNA of the CDR3 is TGTGCCAGCAGCTTACAGGAGAACACTGAAGCTTTCTTT. The J gene is TRBJ1-1, the V gene TRBV7-7, with D unclear. The CDR3 sequence is 13 residues long. Trimming left V 2 bases short and J 1 base short, with 5 bases between. Germline values: CDR1 SSHAT, CDR2 FNYEAQ (reference sequence).

CDR3 region: CASSVGTSGRAGELFF. The CDR3 region has the DNA TGTGCCAGCAGCGTAGGGACTAGCGGGAGGGCCGGGGAGCTGTTTTTT. V and J are TRBV9 and TRBJ2-2, with TRBD2 matching over 15 bases. CDR1 and CDR2 (germline): SGDLS, YYNGEE. The CDR3 has 16 residues. V gave up 0 bases and J gave up 6 bases; unmatched junction bases: 0.

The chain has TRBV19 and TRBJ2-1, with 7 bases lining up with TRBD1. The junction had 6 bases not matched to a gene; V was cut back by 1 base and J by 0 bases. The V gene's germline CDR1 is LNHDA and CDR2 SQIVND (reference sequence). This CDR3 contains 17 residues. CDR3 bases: TGTGCCAGTAGTATAGTTACAGGGGACCCCTCCTACAATGAGCAGTTCTTC. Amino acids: CASSIVTGDPSYNEQFF.

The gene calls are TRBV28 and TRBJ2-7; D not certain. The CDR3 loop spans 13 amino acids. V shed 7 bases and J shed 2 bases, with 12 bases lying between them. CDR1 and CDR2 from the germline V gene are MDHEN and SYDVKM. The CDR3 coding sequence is TGTGCCAGCACCACGGGCGGAGCCTACGAGCAGTACTTC. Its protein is CASTTGGAYEQYF.

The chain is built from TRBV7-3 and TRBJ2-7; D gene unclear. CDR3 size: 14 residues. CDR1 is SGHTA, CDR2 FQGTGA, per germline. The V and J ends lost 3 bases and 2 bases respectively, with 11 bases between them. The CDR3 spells CASSLNRLPYEQYF. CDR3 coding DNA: TGTGCCAGCAGCTTGAATCGGCTACCCTACGAGCAGTACTTC.

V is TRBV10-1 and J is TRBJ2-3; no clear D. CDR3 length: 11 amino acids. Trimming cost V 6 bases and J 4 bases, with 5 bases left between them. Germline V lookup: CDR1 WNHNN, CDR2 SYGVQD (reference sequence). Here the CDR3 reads CASSSSDTQYF. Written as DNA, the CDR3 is TGCGCCAGCAGCTCTTCAGATACGCAGTATTTT.

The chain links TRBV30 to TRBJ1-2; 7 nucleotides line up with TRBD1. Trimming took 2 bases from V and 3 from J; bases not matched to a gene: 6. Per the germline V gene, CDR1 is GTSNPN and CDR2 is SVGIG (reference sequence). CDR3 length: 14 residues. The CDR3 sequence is CAWSLQGLYYGYTF. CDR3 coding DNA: TGTGCCTGGAGTTTACAGGGGCTGTACTATGGCTACACCTTC.

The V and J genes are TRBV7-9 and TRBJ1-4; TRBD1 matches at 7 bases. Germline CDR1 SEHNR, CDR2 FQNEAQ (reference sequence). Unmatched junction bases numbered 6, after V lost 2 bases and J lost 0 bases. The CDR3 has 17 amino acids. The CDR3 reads CASSLFDREATNEKLFF. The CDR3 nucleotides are TGTGCCAGCAGCTTATTCGACAGGGAGGCAACTAATGAAAAACTGTTTTTT.

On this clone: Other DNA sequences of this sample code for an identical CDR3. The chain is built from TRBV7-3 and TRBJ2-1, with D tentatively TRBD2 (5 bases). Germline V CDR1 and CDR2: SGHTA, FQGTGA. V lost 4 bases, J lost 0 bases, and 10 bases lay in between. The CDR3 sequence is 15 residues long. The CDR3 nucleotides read TGTGCCAGCAGCTCTAGCCCGAGCTCCTACAATGAGCAGTTCTTC. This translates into CASSSSPSSYNEQFF.

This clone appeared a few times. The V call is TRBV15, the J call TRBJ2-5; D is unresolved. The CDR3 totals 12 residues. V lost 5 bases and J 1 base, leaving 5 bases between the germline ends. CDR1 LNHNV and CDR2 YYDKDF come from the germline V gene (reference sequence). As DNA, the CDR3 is TGTGCCACCAGCTCCCGCCAAGAGACCCAGTACTTC. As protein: CATSSRQETQYF.

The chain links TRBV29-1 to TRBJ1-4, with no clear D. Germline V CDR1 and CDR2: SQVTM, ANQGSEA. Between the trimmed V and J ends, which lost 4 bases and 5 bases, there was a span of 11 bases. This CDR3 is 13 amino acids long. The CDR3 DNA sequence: TGCAGCGTTGCGTTCCAGCAAAATGAAAAACTGTTTTTT. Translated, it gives CSVAFQQNEKLFF.

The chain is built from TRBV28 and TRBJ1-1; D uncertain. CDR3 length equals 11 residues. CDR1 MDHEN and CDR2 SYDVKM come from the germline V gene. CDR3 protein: CVTVVRTEAFF. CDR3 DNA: TGTGTCACCGTGGTTAGGACTGAAGCTTTCTTT.

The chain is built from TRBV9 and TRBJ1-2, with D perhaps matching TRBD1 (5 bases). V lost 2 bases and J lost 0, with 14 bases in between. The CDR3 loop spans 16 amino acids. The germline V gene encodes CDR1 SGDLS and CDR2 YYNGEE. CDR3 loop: CASSVEARAANYGYTF. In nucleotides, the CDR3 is TGTGCCAGCAGCGTTGAAGCCAGGGCAGCTAACTATGGCTACACCTTC.

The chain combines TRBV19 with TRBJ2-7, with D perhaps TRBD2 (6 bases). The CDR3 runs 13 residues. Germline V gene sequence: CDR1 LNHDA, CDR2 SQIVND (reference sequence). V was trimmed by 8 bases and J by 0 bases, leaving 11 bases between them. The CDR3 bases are TGTGCCAGTGGTGCGGGAAGCTCCTACGAGCAGTACTTC. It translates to CASGAGSSYEQYF.

The CDR3, as DNA: TGTGCCAGCAGTGCAGGGGGCAGCTCCTACGAGCAGTACTTC. Translating gives CASSAGGSSYEQYF. The genes are TRBV25-1 and TRBJ2-7, with 8 bases matching TRBD1. V was pared by 4 bases and J by 0 bases, with 2 bases of the junction left unmatched. Germline V gene lookup returns CDR1 MGHDK and CDR2 SYGVNS. This CDR3 is 14 amino acids long.

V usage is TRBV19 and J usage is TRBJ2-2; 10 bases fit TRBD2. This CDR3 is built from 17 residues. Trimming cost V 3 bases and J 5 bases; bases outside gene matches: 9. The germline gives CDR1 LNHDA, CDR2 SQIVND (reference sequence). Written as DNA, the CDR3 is TGTGCCAGTAGTATCTTACAGGGGACTAGCGCGACCGGGGAGCTGTTTTTT. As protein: CASSILQGTSATGELFF.

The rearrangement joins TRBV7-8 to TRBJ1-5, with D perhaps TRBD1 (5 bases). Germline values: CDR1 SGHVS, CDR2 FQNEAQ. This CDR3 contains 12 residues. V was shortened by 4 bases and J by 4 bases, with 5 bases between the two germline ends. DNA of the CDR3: TGTGCCAGCAGCTGGGGGAATCAGCCCCAGCATTTT. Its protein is CASSWGNQPQHF.

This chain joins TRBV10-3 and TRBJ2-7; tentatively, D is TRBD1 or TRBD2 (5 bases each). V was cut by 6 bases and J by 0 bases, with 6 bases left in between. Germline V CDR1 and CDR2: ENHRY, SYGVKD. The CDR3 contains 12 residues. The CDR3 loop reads CAIRRGSYEQYF. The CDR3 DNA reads TGTGCCATCAGGAGGGGCTCCTACGAGCAGTACTTC.

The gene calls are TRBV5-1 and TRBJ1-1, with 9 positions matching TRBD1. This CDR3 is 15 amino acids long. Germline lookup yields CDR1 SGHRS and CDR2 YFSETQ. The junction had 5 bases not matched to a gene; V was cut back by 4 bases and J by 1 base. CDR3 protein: CASSQRTGENTEAFF. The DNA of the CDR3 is TGCGCCAGCAGCCAAAGGACAGGGGAGAACACTGAAGCTTTCTTT.

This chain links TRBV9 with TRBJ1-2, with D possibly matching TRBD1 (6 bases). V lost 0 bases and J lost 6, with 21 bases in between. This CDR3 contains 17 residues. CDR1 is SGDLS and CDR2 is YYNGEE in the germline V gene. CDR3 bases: TGTGCCAGCAGCGTAGTTAGTACGGGACATGATAGGGATGGCTACACCTTC. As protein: CASSVVSTGHDRDGYTF.

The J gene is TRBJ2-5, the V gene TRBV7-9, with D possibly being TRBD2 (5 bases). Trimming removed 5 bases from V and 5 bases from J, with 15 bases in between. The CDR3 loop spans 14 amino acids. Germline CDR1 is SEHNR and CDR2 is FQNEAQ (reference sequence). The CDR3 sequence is CASSGSFRGETQYF. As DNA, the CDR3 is TGTGCCAGCAGCGGGAGCTTTCGAGGGGAGACCCAGTACTTC.

CDR3 region: CASTIVGDTQYF. CDR3 DNA sequence: TGTGCCAGCACAATCGTGGGAGATACGCAGTATTTT. This rearrangement joins TRBV6-6 to TRBJ2-3, with no clear D. Trimming cost V 7 bases and J 5 bases, with 10 bases left between them. CDR3 length equals 12 residues. CDR1 is MNHNY and CDR2 is SVGAGI in the germline V gene (reference sequence).

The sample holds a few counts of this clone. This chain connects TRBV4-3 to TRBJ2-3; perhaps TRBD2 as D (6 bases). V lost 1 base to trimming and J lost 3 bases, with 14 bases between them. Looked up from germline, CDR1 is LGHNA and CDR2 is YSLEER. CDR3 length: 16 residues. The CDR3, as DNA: TGCGCCAGCAGCCAAGTGGCTAGCGTTTTGACAGATACGCAGTATTTT. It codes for CASSQVASVLTDTQYF.

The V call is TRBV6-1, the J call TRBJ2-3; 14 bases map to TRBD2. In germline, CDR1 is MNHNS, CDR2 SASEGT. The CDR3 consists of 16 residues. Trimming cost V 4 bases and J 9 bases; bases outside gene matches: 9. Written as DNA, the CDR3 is TGTGCCAGCAGTGGAGGACTAGCGGGAGGCCCCCGGACGCAGTATTTT. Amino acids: CASSGGLAGGPRTQYF.

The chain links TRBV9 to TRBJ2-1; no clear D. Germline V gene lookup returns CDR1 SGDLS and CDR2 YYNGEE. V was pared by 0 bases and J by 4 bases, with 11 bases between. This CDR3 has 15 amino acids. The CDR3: CASSVDGAGYNEQFF. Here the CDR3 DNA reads TGTGCCAGCAGCGTAGACGGTGCCGGATACAATGAGCAGTTCTTC.

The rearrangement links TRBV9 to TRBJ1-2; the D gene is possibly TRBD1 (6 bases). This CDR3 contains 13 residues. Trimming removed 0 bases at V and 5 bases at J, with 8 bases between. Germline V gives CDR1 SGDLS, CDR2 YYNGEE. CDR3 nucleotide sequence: TGTGCCAGCAGCGTAGGGACAGATTATGGCTACACCTTC. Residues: CASSVGTDYGYTF.

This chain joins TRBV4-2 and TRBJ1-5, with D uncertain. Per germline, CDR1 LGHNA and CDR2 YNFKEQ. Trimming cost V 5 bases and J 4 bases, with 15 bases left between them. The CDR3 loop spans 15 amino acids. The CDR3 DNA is TGTGCCAGCAGCAGGGCCTCCTCATCTAATCAGCCCCAGCATTTT. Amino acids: CASSRASSSNQPQHF.

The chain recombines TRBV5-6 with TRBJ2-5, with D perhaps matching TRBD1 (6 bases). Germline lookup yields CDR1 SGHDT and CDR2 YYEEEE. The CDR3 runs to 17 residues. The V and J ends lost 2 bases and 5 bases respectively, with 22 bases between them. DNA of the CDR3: TGTGCCAGCAGCTTAGCGGCTGGGGGCTCCTGGATGGAGACCCAGTACTTC. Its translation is CASSLAAGGSWMETQYF.

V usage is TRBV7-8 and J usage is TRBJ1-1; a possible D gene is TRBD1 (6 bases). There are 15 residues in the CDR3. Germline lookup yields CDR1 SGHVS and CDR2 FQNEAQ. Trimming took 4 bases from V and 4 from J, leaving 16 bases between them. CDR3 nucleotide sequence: TGTGCCAGCAGCTCCATAGGCCAGGGGAGCACTGAAGCTTTCTTT. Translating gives CASSSIGQGSTEAFF.